A selection of T cell receptor beta chains follows, all from one sample in a study of blood T cell repertoires in COVID-19. This table comes from immunoSEQ multiplex PCR, and its TCRdb copy is limited to in-frame clones, with some not included. The sample has roughly 500,000 clones, nearly 90% seen once. The sequencing input was peripheral blood. All receptors come from a young man with COVID-19, enrolled during active disease. Both conserved end residues are part of each CDR3. Each record gives: D gene, J gene, clone size, V gene, CDR3 DNA, CDR3 protein. A D gene is named only where the DNA matches it firmly. For some rows the clone size is stated as once, few or many, or as a class when expanded; others skip it.

.,TRBJ1-5,.,TRBV19,TGTGCCAGTAAGCAGGGGAATCAGCCCCAGCATTTT,CASKQGNQPQHF
TRBD1,TRBJ1-1,once,TRBV6-5,TGTGCCAGCAGCAGGGGGGTGAACACTGAAGCTTTCTTT,CASSRGVNTEAFF
.,TRBJ2-2,.,TRBV2,TGTGCCAGCAGTGAAAAACAGGGCAGCACCGGGGAGCTGTTTTTT,CASSEKQGSTGELFF
.,TRBJ1-6,.,TRBV27,TGTGCCAGCAGGCAACAGGGCTCCTATAATTCACCCCTCCACTTT,CASRQQGSYNSPLHF
TRBD1,TRBJ1-4,.,TRBV6-5,TGTGCCAGCAGCGACGGACAGGCAACTAATGAAAAACTGTTTTTT,CASSDGQATNEKLFF
.,TRBJ1-4,.,TRBV19,TGTGCCAGCAACCCCCCCAGGGGATCTAATGAAAAACTGTTTTTT,CASNPPRGSNEKLFF
TRBD1,TRBJ1-2,.,TRBV27,TGTGCCAGCAGTTTATCGTCAGGGGGCCGCTATGGCTACACCTTC,CASSLSSGGRYGYTF
.,TRBJ1-1,.,TRBV29-1,TGCAGCGTTGTATTGTATGGGGCAGTGGGAACTGAAGCTTTCTTT,CSVVLYGAVGTEAFF
.,TRBJ2-7,.,TRBV23-1,TGCGCCAGCAGTCTAGCAGGGGTTTACGAGCAGTACTTC,CASSLAGVYEQYF
TRBD1,TRBJ1-5,.,TRBV2,TGTGCCAGCAGTGCACAGGGGGAGAATCAGCCCCAGCATTTT,CASSAQGENQPQHF
TRBD1,TRBJ1-2,.,TRBV11-3,TGTGCCAGCAGCGGACGACAGGGGTTTGGAGGCTACACCTTC,CASSGRQGFGGYTF
TRBD1,TRBJ1-1,.,TRBV19,TGTGCCAGTACCACATCACTAACAGGGGACATGAACACTGAAGCTTTCTTT,CASTTSLTGDMNTEAFF
.,TRBJ2-5,.,TRBV4-1,TGCGCCAGCAGCCAAGAGTTGGGGGCTCTACAAGAGACCCAGTACTTC,CASSQELGALQETQYF
.,TRBJ1-4,.,TRBV25-1,TGTGCCAGCAGTGATAAACCCACGGCAACTAATGAAAAACTGTTTTTT,CASSDKPTATNEKLFF
TRBD1,TRBJ1-4,few,TRBV3-1/TRBV3-2,TGTGCCAGCAGCCACACCGGGACAGGGACCTCCAATGAAAAACTGTTTTTT,CASSHTGTGTSNEKLFF
.,TRBJ2-3,.,TRBV7-6,TGTGCCAGCAGCGGTAGGCCCAGGGGTACAGATACGCAGTATTTT,CASSGRPRGTDTQYF
.,TRBJ2-1,few,TRBV3-1/TRBV3-2,TGTGCCAGCAGCCGGACTGACAATGAGCAGTTCTTC,CASSRTDNEQFF
TRBD1,TRBJ2-5,.,TRBV6-5,TGTGCCAGCAGTACGGGACAGGTGTACCAAGAGACCCAGTACTTC,CASSTGQVYQETQYF
.,TRBJ1-1,.,TRBV24-1,TGTGCCACCAGTGATTTAGCAGGGGAGGCTTTCTTT,CATSDLAGEAFF
.,TRBJ1-1,.,TRBV13,TGTGCCAGCAGCTGGGACGGAGGGGATGATATGAACACTGAAGCTTTCTTT,CASSWDGGDDMNTEAFF
TRBD2,TRBJ2-1,.,TRBV2,TGTGCCAGCAGTGCTGGACTAGCGGGGGGCCTAATTGAGCAGTTCTTC,CASSAGLAGGLIEQFF
.,TRBJ2-3,.,TRBV5-1,TGCGCCAGCAGCTTGGAGGGCAGGGGAACAGATACGCAGTATTTT,CASSLEGRGTDTQYF
TRBD1,TRBJ1-2,.,TRBV6-6,TGTGCCAGCAGTTACTCCCGACAGGGGTACTACGGCTACACCTTC,CASSYSRQGYYGYTF
.,TRBJ2-7,.,TRBV30,TGTGCCTGGAGTGTGTGGCGACAGGTATCGTACGAGCAGTACTTC,CAWSVWRQVSYEQYF
TRBD2,TRBJ2-3,.,TRBV5-6,TGTGCCAGCAGCGCCAGACTAGCGGGAGGGGGCACAGATACGCAGTATTTT,CASSARLAGGGTDTQYF
TRBD1,TRBJ2-7,.,TRBV18,TGTGCCAGCTCACCACCATCTCAGGGGGCCTACGAGCAGTACTTC,CASSPPSQGAYEQYF
.,TRBJ1-2,.,TRBV5-8,TGTGCCAGCAGCTTGGTAGTACCGGGAGGCTACACCTTC,CASSLVVPGGYTF